This TCR beta chain was identified during a study of Ad26.COV2.S vaccination and SARS-CoV-2 variants. Study results and limitations: There was a possibility that the TCR breadth and depth analyses underestimated total T cell responses.

Treatment given: around 19 received Ad26.COV2.S at low or high dose, single or two shots; about 5 received placebo; per-sample allocation not given. The samples were gathered on day 63 after the first injection of vaccine or placebo. Only in-frame clones appear in the TCRdb table, and some are missing; sequencing was by immunoSEQ multiplex PCR. Of around 420,000 clones listed, roughly 88% are singletons. V lost 3 bases and J lost 4; bases outside the gene matches: 11. This CDR3 is built from 16 residues. The germline V gene has CDR1 MDHEN and CDR2 SYDVKM. Notes on this clone: What it binds is not known.

V and J are TRBV28 and TRBJ2-7; 8 positions agree with TRBD1. Sequencing used peripheral blood, obtained in a trial of Ad26.COV2.S vaccine versus placebo. This receptor was identified in a person between 18 and 60 years old who received the Ad26.COV2.S COVID-19 vaccine or a placebo. The CDR3 sequence: CASSFQGAQEAYEQYF. The CDR3 coding sequence is TGTGCCAGCAGTTTTCAGGGGGCGCAGGAGGCATACGAGCAGTACTTC.